The 6 T cell receptor beta chains below were found in one sample sequenced in a study of Ad26.COV2.S vaccination and SARS-CoV-2 variants. Libraries were prepared by immunoSEQ multiplex PCR; TCRdb keeps only in-frame clonotypes and omits some of them. The table includes roughly 380,000 clones, about 85% detected once. The treatment denotes: around 19 received Ad26.COV2.S at low or high dose, single or two shots; several received placebo; per-sample allocation not given. After the first vaccine or placebo injection, samples were drawn on day 63. The sequences come from peripheral blood, collected in a trial of Ad26.COV2.S vaccine versus placebo. Receptors were obtained from a person aged 18-65 years who received the Ad26.COV2.S COVID-19 vaccine or a placebo.

The chain has TRBV29-1 and TRBJ2-1, with 10 bases that match TRBD1. With V trimmed by 3 bases and J by 4 bases, 6 bases remained unmatched. This CDR3 has 15 amino acids. In germline, CDR1 is SQVTM, CDR2 ANQGSEA. The DNA for the CDR3 is TGCAGCGTTGAGTCTCCGGGACAGGGGTACAATGAGCAGTTCTTC. Its translation: CSVESPGQGYNEQFF.

The V call is TRBV15, the J call TRBJ1-5, with D uncertain. Per the germline V gene, CDR1 is LNHNV and CDR2 is YYDKDF (reference sequence). Trimming pared 1 base from V and 5 bases from J, leaving 12 bases between. The CDR3 totals 15 residues. Here the CDR3 reads CATSRGKALDQPQHF. CDR3 coding DNA: TGTGCCACCAGCAGAGGGAAGGCCTTGGATCAGCCCCAGCATTTT.

This clone has at least ten counts. The genes are TRBV6-6 and TRBJ1-6; no clear D gene. The CDR3 length is 15 residues. Trimming left V 0 bases short and J 9 bases short, with 12 bases between. The germline gives CDR1 MNHNY, CDR2 SVGAGI (reference sequence). The DNA for the CDR3 is TGTGCCAGCAGTTACTCGGTCTACTTGGGTTCACCCCTCCACTTT. Its translation is CASSYSVYLGSPLHF.

This CDR3 reads CASSYFPANRTTGELFF. CDR3 coding DNA: TGTGCCAGCAGTTACTTCCCGGCAAACAGGACCACCGGGGAGCTGTTTTTT. V usage is TRBV6-2 or TRBV6-3 and J usage is TRBJ2-2; a weak D match, TRBD1 (5 bases). The CDR3 has 17 amino acids. The V end was cut by 1 base, the J end by 4 bases, with 16 bases between. The germline V gene encodes CDR1 MNHEY and CDR2 SVGEGT.

V and J are TRBV19 and TRBJ2-3; 11 bases match TRBD2. V was clipped by 7 bases and J by 3 bases; unmatched bases: 9. From germline, CDR1 is LNHDA and CDR2 SQIVND (reference sequence). CDR3 length: 16 amino acids. The CDR3: CASKASGGTITDTQYF. In nucleotides, the CDR3 is TGTGCCAGTAAGGCTAGCGGGGGGACAATAACAGATACGCAGTATTTT. Full variable domain (outside the CDR3, taken from reference TRBV19 and TRBJ2-3): DGGITQSPKYLFRKEGQNVTLSCEQNLNHDAMYWYRQDPGQGLRLIYYSQIVNDFQKGDIAEGYSVSREKKESFPLTVTSAQKNPTAFYLCASKASGGTITDTQYFGPGTRLTVL.

The V gene is TRBV13, the J gene TRBJ1-2; possible D gene TRBD1, 6 bases. V shed 1 base and J shed 3 bases, with 12 bases lying between them. Looked up from germline, CDR1 is PRHDT and CDR2 is FYEKMQ (reference sequence). The CDR3 totals 15 residues. In nucleotides, the CDR3 is TGTGCCAGCAGCTTAGCCGCGGACAGTCACTATGGCTACACCTTC. Protein product: CASSLAADSHYGYTF.